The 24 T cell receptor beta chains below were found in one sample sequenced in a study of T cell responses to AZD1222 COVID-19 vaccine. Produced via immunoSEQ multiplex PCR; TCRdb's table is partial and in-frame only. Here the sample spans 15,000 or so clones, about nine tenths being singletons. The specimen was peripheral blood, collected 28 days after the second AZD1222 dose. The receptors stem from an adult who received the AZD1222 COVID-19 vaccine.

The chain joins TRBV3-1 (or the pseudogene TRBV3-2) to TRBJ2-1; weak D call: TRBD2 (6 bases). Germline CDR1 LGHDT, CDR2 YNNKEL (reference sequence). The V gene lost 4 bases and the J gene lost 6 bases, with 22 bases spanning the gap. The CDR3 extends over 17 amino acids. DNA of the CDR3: TGTGCCAGCAGCCCCTCGTCGGGACTCACCGCGGCCAATGAGCAGTTCTTC. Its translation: CASSPSSGLTAANEQFF.

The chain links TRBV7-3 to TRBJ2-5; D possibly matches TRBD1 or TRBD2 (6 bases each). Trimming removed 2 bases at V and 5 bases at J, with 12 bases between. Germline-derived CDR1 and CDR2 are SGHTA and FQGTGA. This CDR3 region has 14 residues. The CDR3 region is CASSLSGARETQYF. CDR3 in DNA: TGTGCCAGCAGCTTATCGGGGGCCCGGGAGACCCAGTACTTC. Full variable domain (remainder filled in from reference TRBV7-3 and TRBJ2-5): GAGVSQTPSNKVTEKGKYVELRCDPISGHTALYWYRQSLGQGPEFLIYFQGTGAADDSGLPNDRFFAVRPEGSVSTLKIQRTERGDSAVYLCASSLSGARETQYFGPGTRLLVL.

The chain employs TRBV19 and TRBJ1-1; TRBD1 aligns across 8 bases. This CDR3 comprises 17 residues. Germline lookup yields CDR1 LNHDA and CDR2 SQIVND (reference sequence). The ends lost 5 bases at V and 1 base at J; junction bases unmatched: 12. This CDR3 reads CASSRPRTGTGNTEAFF. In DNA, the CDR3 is TGTGCCAGTAGTCGACCGAGGACCGGGACAGGGAACACTGAAGCTTTCTTT. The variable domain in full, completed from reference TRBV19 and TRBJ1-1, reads DGGITQSPKYLFRKEGQNVTLSCEQNLNHDAMYWYRQDPGQGLRLIYYSQIVNDFQKGDIAEGYSVSREKKESFPLTVTSAQKNPTAFYLCASSRPRTGTGNTEAFFGQGTRLTVV.

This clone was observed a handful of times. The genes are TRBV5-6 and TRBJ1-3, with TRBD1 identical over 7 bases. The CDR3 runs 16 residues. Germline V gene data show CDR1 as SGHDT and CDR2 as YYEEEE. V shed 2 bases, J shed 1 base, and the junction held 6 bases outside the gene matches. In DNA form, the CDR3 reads TGTGCCAGCAGCTTATGGACAGGAACGTCTGGAAACACCATATATTTT. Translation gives CASSLWTGTSGNTIYF.

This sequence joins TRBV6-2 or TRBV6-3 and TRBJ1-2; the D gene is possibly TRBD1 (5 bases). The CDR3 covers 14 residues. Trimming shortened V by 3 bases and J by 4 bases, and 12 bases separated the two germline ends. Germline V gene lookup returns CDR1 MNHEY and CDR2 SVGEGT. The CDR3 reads CASSYANRIYGYTF. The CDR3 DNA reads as TGTGCCAGCAGTTATGCTAACAGGATCTATGGCTACACCTTC.

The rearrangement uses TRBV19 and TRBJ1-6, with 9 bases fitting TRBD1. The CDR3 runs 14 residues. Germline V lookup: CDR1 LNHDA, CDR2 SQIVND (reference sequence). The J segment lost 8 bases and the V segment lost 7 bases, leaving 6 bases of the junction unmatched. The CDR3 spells CASKSGQGYSPLHF. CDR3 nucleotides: TGTGCCAGTAAGTCGGGACAGGGTTATTCACCCCTCCACTTT.

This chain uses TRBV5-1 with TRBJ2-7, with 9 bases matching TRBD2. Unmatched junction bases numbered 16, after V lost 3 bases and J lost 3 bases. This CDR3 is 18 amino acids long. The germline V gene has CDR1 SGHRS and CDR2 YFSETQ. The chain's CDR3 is CASSSRGTSLGTSYEQYF. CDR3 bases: TGCGCCAGCAGCTCGAGGGGGACTAGCCTAGGGACAAGCTACGAGCAGTACTTC.

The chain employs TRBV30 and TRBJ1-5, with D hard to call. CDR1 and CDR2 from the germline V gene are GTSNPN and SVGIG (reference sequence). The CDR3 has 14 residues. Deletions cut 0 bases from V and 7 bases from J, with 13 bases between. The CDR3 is CAWSVGMSGQPQHF. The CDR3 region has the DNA TGTGCCTGGAGTGTTGGTATGAGTGGCCAGCCCCAGCATTTT.

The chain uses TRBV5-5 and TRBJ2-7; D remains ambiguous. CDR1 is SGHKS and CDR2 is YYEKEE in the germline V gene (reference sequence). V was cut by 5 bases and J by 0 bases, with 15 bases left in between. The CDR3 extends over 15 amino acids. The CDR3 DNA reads TGTGCCAGCAGTCCAGGACCTCTGAGCTCCTACGAGCAGTACTTC. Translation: CASSPGPLSSYEQYF.

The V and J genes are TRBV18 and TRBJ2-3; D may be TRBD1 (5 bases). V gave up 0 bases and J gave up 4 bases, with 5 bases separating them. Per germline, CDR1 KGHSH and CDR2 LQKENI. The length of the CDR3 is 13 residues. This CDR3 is CASSPPGADTQYF. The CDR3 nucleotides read TGTGCCAGCTCACCACCAGGGGCAGATACGCAGTATTTT.

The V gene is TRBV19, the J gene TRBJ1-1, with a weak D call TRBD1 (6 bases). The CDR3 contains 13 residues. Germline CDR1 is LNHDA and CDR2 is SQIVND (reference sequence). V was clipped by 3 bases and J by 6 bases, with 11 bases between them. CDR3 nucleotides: TGTGCCAGTAGTATCCGGACAGCGGCTGAAGCTTTCTTT. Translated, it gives CASSIRTAAEAFF.

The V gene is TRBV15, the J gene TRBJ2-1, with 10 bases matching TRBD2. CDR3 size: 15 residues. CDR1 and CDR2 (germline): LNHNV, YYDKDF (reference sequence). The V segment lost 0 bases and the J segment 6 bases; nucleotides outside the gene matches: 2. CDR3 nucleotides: TGTGCCACCAGCAGAGAGAGGACTAGCGGCAATGAGCAGTTCTTC. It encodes CATSRERTSGNEQFF.

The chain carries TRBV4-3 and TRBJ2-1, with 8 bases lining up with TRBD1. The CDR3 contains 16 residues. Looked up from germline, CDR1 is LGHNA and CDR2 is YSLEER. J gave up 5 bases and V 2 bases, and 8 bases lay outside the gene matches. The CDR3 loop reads CASSQTGDRGDNEQFF. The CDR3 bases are TGCGCCAGCAGCCAAACGGGAGACAGGGGTGACAATGAGCAGTTCTTC.

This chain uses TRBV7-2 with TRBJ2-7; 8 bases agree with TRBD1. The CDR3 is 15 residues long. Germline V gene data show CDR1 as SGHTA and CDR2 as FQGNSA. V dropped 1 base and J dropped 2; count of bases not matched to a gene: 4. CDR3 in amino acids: CASSLGTGNTYEQYF. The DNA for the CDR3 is TGTGCCAGCAGCTTAGGGACAGGGAACACCTACGAGCAGTACTTC.

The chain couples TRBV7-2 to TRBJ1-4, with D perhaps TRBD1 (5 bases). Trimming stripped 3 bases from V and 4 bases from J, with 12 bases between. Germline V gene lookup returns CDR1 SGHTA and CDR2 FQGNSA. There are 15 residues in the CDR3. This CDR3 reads CASSFSQGLNEKLFF. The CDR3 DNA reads TGTGCCAGCAGCTTTAGTCAGGGCCTTAATGAAAAACTGTTTTTT.

The CDR3 sequence is CASSVETAGGYEQYF. Written as DNA, the CDR3 is TGTGCCAGCAGCGTAGAAACAGCGGGAGGGTACGAGCAGTACTTC. The chain uses TRBV9 and TRBJ2-7; 10 bases match TRBD2. Germline trimming cut 0 bases from V and 4 bases from J; bases unmatched to any gene: 4. Germline V gene sequence: CDR1 SGDLS, CDR2 YYNGEE. The CDR3 consists of 15 residues.

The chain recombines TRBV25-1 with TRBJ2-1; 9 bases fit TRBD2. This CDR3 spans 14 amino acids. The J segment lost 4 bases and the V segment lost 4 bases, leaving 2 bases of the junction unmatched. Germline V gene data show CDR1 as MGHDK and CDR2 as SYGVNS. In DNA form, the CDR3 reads TGTGCCAGCAGTGCTAGCGGGACTTACAATGAGCAGTTCTTC. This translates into CASSASGTYNEQFF.

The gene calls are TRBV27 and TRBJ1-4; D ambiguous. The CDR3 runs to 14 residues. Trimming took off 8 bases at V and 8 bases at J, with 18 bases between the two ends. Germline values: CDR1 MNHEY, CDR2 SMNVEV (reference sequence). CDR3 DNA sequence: TGTGCCAGCGCCGGTAACGGGCAGAACGAAAAACTGTTTTTT. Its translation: CASAGNGQNEKLFF.

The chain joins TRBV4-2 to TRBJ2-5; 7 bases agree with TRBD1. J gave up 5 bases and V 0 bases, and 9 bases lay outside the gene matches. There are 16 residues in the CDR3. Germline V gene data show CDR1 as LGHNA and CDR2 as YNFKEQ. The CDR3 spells CASSQDGQGVAETQYF. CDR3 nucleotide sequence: TGTGCCAGCAGCCAAGATGGGCAGGGGGTCGCGGAGACCCAGTACTTC.

The DNA for the CDR3 is TGTGCCAGCAGTGACCGTAAGGGACAGCCCCAGCATTTT. Protein sequence: CASSDRKGQPQHF. The chain links TRBV6-1 to TRBJ1-5; D unclear. The germline gives CDR1 MNHNS, CDR2 SASEGT. V lost 3 bases and J 7 bases, leaving 10 bases between the germline ends. The CDR3 has 13 amino acids.

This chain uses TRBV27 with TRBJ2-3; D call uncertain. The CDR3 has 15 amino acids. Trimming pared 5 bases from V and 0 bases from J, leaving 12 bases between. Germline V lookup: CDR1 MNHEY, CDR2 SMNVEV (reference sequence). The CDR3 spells CASSPGSSSTDTQYF. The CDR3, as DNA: TGTGCCAGCAGTCCCGGTAGCTCAAGCACAGATACGCAGTATTTT.

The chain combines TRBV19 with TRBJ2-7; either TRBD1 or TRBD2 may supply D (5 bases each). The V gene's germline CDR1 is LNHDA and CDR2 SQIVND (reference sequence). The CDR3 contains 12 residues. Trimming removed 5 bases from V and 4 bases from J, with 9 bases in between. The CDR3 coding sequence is TGTGCCAGTAGTGAGGGGCCGTACGAGCAGTACTTC. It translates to CASSEGPYEQYF.

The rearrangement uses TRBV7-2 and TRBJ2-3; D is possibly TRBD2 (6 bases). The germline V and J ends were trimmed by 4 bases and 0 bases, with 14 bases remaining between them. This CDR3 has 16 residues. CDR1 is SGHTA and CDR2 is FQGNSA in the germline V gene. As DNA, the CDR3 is TGTGCCAGCAGCTGGAGGGGCGGTTATAGCACAGATACGCAGTATTTT. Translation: CASSWRGGYSTDTQYF.

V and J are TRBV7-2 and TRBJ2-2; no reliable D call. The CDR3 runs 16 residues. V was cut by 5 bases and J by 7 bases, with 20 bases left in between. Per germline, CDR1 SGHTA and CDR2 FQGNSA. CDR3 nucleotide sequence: TGTGCCAGCAGCCCCGGCTCATGGCTCGTGGGCGGGGAGCTGTTTTTT. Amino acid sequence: CASSPGSWLVGGELFF.